The 10 T cell receptor beta chains below all came from one sample that was sequenced in a study of cytomegalovirus exposure and HLA in healthy donors. 13 Jbeta primers and 60 Vbeta primers were used for the PCR. The table came from immunoSEQ multiplex PCR; TCRdb's copy has only in-frame clones and leaves some out. The sample includes more than 110,000 clones, roughly 9.7% seen only once; the top ten take 1.8%. The source material was PBMCs. Receptor source: a man aged 45 to 65 in good health and CMV-seronegative.

The chain employs TRBV19 and TRBJ1-5, with a tentative D call TRBD1 (6 bases). V lost 6 bases, J lost 0 bases, and 12 bases lay in between. This CDR3 spans 15 amino acids. Germline CDR1 LNHDA, CDR2 SQIVND (reference sequence). The CDR3 loop reads CASSHRDTSNQPQHF. Here the CDR3 DNA reads TGTGCCAGTAGCCACCGGGACACTAGCAATCAGCCCCAGCATTTT.

This clone was detected a few times. A junction end diverges from the germline sequence, so it may reflect a read error. The chain has TRBV2 and TRBJ2-5; 7 bases match TRBD1. Germline V gene sequence: CDR1 SNHLY, CDR2 FYNNEI. The CDR3 has 13 residues. The CDR3 DNA reads TGTGCCAGCTCCATACTTGACAGGGCCCTTTATGACTTC. Protein product: CASSILDRALYDF.

There are many counts of this clone. This rearrangement joins TRBV2 to TRBJ1-4, with TRBD1 matching 7 bases. Losses at the gene ends were 8 bases for V and 6 bases for J; bases not matched to a gene: 12. Germline CDR1 reads SNHLY; CDR2 reads FYNNEI. The CDR3 consists of 15 residues. CDR3 sequence (DNA): TGTGCCAGCTTTTCAGGGGGGCAGGGTGATGAAAAACTGTTTTTT. It encodes CASFSGGQGDEKLFF.

This clone was seen a few times. The chain combines TRBV2 with TRBJ2-1; possibly TRBD2 for D (6 bases). Germline V gives CDR1 SNHLY, CDR2 FYNNEI. This CDR3 has 14 residues. The ends were cut back, 6 bases at V and 4 bases at J, with 13 bases in the middle. CDR3 amino acids: CASSPSGVYNEQFF. In DNA form, the CDR3 reads TGTGCCAGCAGCCCCTCGGGGGTATACAATGAGCAGTTCTTC.

The chain uses TRBV19 and TRBJ2-3; 8 bases agree with TRBD2. CDR1 is LNHDA and CDR2 is SQIVND in the germline V gene (reference sequence). V was clipped by 6 bases and J by 4 bases; unmatched bases: 12. This CDR3 spans 16 amino acids. The DNA for the CDR3 is TGTGCCAGTAGATGGGGACTAGGAAGGGCCCCAGATACGCAGTATTTT. It yields the protein CASRWGLGRAPDTQYF.

This clone showed up just a few times. V gene TRBV2 combines with J gene TRBJ1-2, with 8 bases fitting TRBD1. V was clipped by 6 bases and J by 8 bases; unmatched bases: 11. The CDR3 runs 14 residues. CDR1 SNHLY and CDR2 FYNNEI come from the germline V gene. CDR3: CASSANRGAEGYTF. The CDR3, as DNA: TGTGCCAGCAGCGCAAACAGGGGGGCCGAGGGCTACACCTTC.

The chain joins TRBV7-9 to TRBJ2-1; 10 nucleotides align to TRBD1. CDR1 is SEHNR and CDR2 is FQNEAQ in the germline V gene (reference sequence). V lost 5 bases and J lost 1; bases outside the gene matches: 8. The CDR3 runs 17 residues. The CDR3 is CASSRRQGAVSYNEQFF. CDR3 bases: TGTGCCAGCAGCCGGCGACAGGGGGCTGTATCCTACAATGAGCAGTTCTTC.

This clone was counted only a few times. The rearrangement joins TRBV27 to TRBJ2-6; possibly TRBD1 for D (6 bases). V gave up 2 bases and J gave up 2 bases, with 7 bases separating them. CDR3 size: 15 residues. The germline V gene has CDR1 MNHEY and CDR2 SMNVEV (reference sequence). The CDR3 region has the DNA TGTGCCAGCAGTTTAAACAGGGCTGGGGCCAACGTCCTGACTTTC. Its protein is CASSLNRAGANVLTF.

This clone has just a few counts. The chain's CDR3 is CASTASGRIAEQFF. The CDR3 DNA follows: TGCGCCAGCACTGCTAGCGGGAGAATCGCTGAGCAGTTCTTC. This chain joins TRBV10-2 and TRBJ2-1, with 10 bases matching TRBD2. V shed 7 bases and J 9 bases; nucleotides not matched to a gene: 9. The CDR3 is 14 amino acids. Germline CDR1 is WSHSY and CDR2 is SAAADI.

In its sample, this clone was seen a few times. The rearrangement uses TRBV10-3 and TRBJ1-2; D gene uncertain. The CDR3 contains 13 residues. CDR1 ENHRY and CDR2 SYGVKD come from the germline V gene. The V and J ends lost 0 bases and 8 bases respectively, with 10 bases between them. The CDR3 DNA is TGTGCCATCAGTGAGTCAAGGGAGCACGGCTACACCTTC. It encodes CAISESREHGYTF.